These T cell receptor beta chains were read from a single sample in a study of shared clonotypes between healthy human individuals. The repertoire was sequenced with immunoSEQ multiplex PCR; TCRdb's copy has only in-frame clones and lacks some. The sample shows over a million clones, around four fifths of them seen only once. The sequenced sample consisted of memory CD4+ T cells sorted from blood. These receptors were obtained from a man aged 18 to 35 in good health. Each CDR3 is given without its conserved first and last residue. Fields, in order: J gene, V gene, CDR3 protein.

j_gene: TRBJ2-3
v_gene: TRBV2
CDR3aa: ASSDHGTSSDTQY

j_gene: TRBJ1-6
v_gene: TRBV21-1
CDR3aa: ASSKRASPLH

j_gene: TRBJ2-2
v_gene: TRBV6-6
CDR3aa: ASSYVLAGDTGELF

j_gene: TRBJ2-5
v_gene: TRBV28
CDR3aa: ASSPLARDQY

j_gene: TRBJ2-2
v_gene: TRBV5-1
CDR3aa: ASSLALATGELF

j_gene: TRBJ1-1
v_gene: TRBV10-3
CDR3aa: AISEIRGAEAF

j_gene: TRBJ1-2
v_gene: TRBV6-5
CDR3aa: ASSSLTGGSYGYT

j_gene: TRBJ2-6
v_gene: TRBV6-4
CDR3aa: ASSDTRSGANVLT

j_gene: TRBJ1-2
v_gene: TRBV5-1
CDR3aa: ASSLTGGQNYGYT

j_gene: TRBJ2-3
v_gene: TRBV29-1
CDR3aa: SAPEGPDTQY

j_gene: TRBJ2-3
v_gene: TRBV7-9
CDR3aa: ASSSQAGGPTDTQY

j_gene: TRBJ1-6
v_gene: TRBV7-2
CDR3aa: ASSRDRVVLENSPLH

j_gene: TRBJ2-1
v_gene: TRBV19
CDR3aa: ASLGQGANEQF

j_gene: TRBJ1-5
v_gene: TRBV6-5
CDR3aa: ASSWDGWQSAV

j_gene: TRBJ2-1
v_gene: TRBV7-2
CDR3aa: AGALAGGTYNEQF

j_gene: TRBJ1-2
v_gene: TRBV10-3
CDR3aa: AISVSTGDVGYT

j_gene: TRBJ2-7
v_gene: TRBV27
CDR3aa: ASSRTAFPGLAGERGYEQY

j_gene: TRBJ1-5
v_gene: TRBV6-1
CDR3aa: ASSVQGNDQPQH

j_gene: TRBJ2-7
v_gene: TRBV28
CDR3aa: ASSRGNPLAGARYEQY

j_gene: TRBJ2-7
v_gene: TRBV10-1
CDR3aa: ASPDRGRLKCEQY

j_gene: TRBJ2-3
v_gene: TRBV9
CDR3aa: ASSLELATDTQY

j_gene: TRBJ1-6
v_gene: TRBV28
CDR3aa: ASGLLLGHNSPLH

j_gene: TRBJ1-1
v_gene: TRBV6-1
CDR3aa: ANSELQGDTEAF

j_gene: TRBJ2-7
v_gene: TRBV6-6
CDR3aa: ASSLDYEQY

j_gene: TRBJ2-7
v_gene: TRBV5-4
CDR3aa: ASSSGLAGGYYEQY

j_gene: TRBJ2-2
v_gene: TRBV11-2
CDR3aa: ASSLAGGTTGELF

j_gene: TRBJ2-7
v_gene: TRBV4-1
CDR3aa: ASSQQGNPYEQY

j_gene: TRBJ2-2
v_gene: TRBV7-9
CDR3aa: ASSLSTGELF

j_gene: TRBJ2-3
v_gene: TRBV10-1
CDR3aa: ASSESRGKLGRGDTQY

j_gene: TRBJ2-1
v_gene: TRBV9
CDR3aa: ASSVGSGAYNEQF

j_gene: TRBJ2-4
v_gene: TRBV5-1
CDR3aa: ASSPEGTSGNIQY

j_gene: TRBJ2-3
v_gene: TRBV5-6
CDR3aa: ASIRGRSTDTQY

j_gene: TRBJ2-4
v_gene: TRBV18
CDR3aa: ASSGLSSAKNIQY

j_gene: TRBJ1-2
v_gene: TRBV6-1
CDR3aa: ASSDPGNNYGYT

j_gene: TRBJ2-1
v_gene: TRBV6-1
CDR3aa: ASRPQGAIEQF

j_gene: TRBJ1-4
v_gene: TRBV4-3
CDR3aa: ASSQGHGQGREKLF

j_gene: TRBJ1-1
v_gene: TRBV7-2
CDR3aa: ASSFRMNTEAF

j_gene: TRBJ2-7
v_gene: TRBV19
CDR3aa: ASSIEWETGTYEQY